Below, 17 T cell receptor beta chains from the same sample are listed, as sequenced in a study of PD-L1 blockade in urothelial cancer. Measured with immunoSEQ multiplex PCR; TCRdb has only the in-frame clones, and not every one. This sample has roughly 45,000 clones, with around 82% found just once. Specified time point: peripheral blood 6 weeks after treatment start. This specimen consisted of PBMCs, obtained around atezolizumab (anti-PD-L1) treatment. The receptors were sampled from a man between 60 and 70 years old with urothelial cancer.

This rearrangement joins TRBV11-2 to TRBJ2-7; no definite D call. Germline CDR1 reads SGHAT; CDR2 reads FQNNGV. V lost 2 bases to trimming and J lost 8 bases, with 4 bases between them. The CDR3 has 10 amino acids. CDR3 sequence reads: CASSLTQQYF. The CDR3 coding sequence is TGTGCCAGCAGCTTAACACAGCAGTACTTC. The variable domain in full, completed from reference TRBV11-2 and TRBJ2-7, reads EAGVAQSPRYKIIEKRQSVAFWCNPISGHATLYWYQQILGQGPKLLIQFQNNGVVDDSQLPKDRFSAERLKGVDSTLKIQPAKLEDSAVYLCASSLTQQYFGPGTRLTVT.

The chain combines TRBV5-4 with TRBJ1-2, with 8 bases that match TRBD1. The V gene's germline CDR1 is SGHNT and CDR2 YYREEE (reference sequence). The CDR3 runs to 15 residues. Trimming cost V 1 base and J 4 bases; bases outside gene matches: 6. The CDR3 region is CASSLSGGSSYGYTF. The DNA for the CDR3 is TGTGCCAGCAGCTTGTCAGGGGGCTCATCCTATGGCTACACCTTC.

The chain employs TRBV2 and TRBJ2-2, with TRBD2 as a possible D gene (5 bases). V lost 4 bases and J 0 bases, leaving 9 bases between the germline ends. The CDR3 is 15 amino acids. Germline assignment: CDR1 SNHLY and CDR2 FYNNEI. CDR3: CASSVERPNTGELFF. CDR3 nucleotide sequence: TGTGCCAGCAGTGTTGAGCGGCCGAACACCGGGGAGCTGTTTTTT.

V gene TRBV7-8 combines with J gene TRBJ1-3, with D perhaps TRBD1 (5 bases). V was trimmed by 5 bases and J by 2 bases, leaving 19 bases between them. The length of the CDR3 is 17 residues. CDR1 and CDR2 from the germline V gene are SGHVS and FQNEAQ. The CDR3 loop is CASSVSSGGATGNTIYF. In DNA form, the CDR3 reads TGTGCCAGCAGCGTGAGTAGCGGGGGAGCAACTGGAAACACCATATATTTT.

This clone appeared a single time. The gene calls are TRBV19 and TRBJ2-2, with D possibly TRBD1 on 6 matching bases. V lost 4 bases to trimming and J lost 0 bases, with 6 bases between them. Looked up from germline, CDR1 is LNHDA and CDR2 is SQIVND (reference sequence). The CDR3 is 14 amino acids. CDR3 sequence: CASSRTANTGELFF. Written as DNA, the CDR3 is TGTGCCAGTAGTAGGACAGCGAACACCGGGGAGCTGTTTTTT.

This clone appeared a few times. This CDR3 reads CASSEQGQGTGELFF. The CDR3, as DNA: TGTGCCAGCAGTGAACAGGGGCAGGGGACCGGGGAGCTGTTTTTT. This sequence joins TRBV25-1 and TRBJ2-2; a possible D gene is TRBD1 (6 bases). The CDR3 runs 15 residues. Trimming took 2 bases from V and 5 from J, leaving 12 bases between them. Germline CDR1 reads MGHDK; CDR2 reads SYGVNS. The variable domain in full, with the rest retrieved from reference TRBV25-1 and TRBJ2-2, is EADIYQTPRYLVIGTGKKITLECSQTMGHDKMYWYQQDPGMELHLIHYSYGVNSTEKGDLSSESTVSRIRTEHFPLTLESARPSHTSQYLCASSEQGQGTGELFFGEGSRLTVL.

The chain couples TRBV14 to TRBJ2-5; a possible D gene is TRBD2 (6 bases). The CDR3 is made up of 16 amino acids. The germline V and J ends were trimmed by 3 bases and 1 base, with 15 bases remaining between them. Per the germline V gene, CDR1 is SGHDN and CDR2 is FVKESK. In DNA, the CDR3 is TGTGCCAGCAGCCAGGGGGGATACGAGTCCCAAGAGACCCAGTACTTC. Amino acid sequence: CASSQGGYESQETQYF.

This clone was seen a few times. The chain combines TRBV28 with TRBJ1-5; D gene ambiguous. Trimming left V 2 bases short and J 3 bases short, with 8 bases between. Germline V gene lookup returns CDR1 MDHEN and CDR2 SYDVKM. The CDR3 runs 14 residues. The CDR3 protein is CASSLVADNQPQHF. In DNA form, the CDR3 reads TGTGCCAGCAGTTTAGTGGCAGACAATCAGCCCCAGCATTTT.

This chain uses TRBV6-1 with TRBJ1-5; perhaps TRBD1 as D (5 bases). This CDR3 spans 14 amino acids. Trimming took off 3 bases at V and 7 bases at J, with 13 bases between the two ends. Germline V gene sequence: CDR1 MNHNS, CDR2 SASEGT. CDR3 protein: CASSDHGARQPQHF. As DNA, the CDR3 is TGTGCCAGCAGTGACCATGGGGCTCGGCAGCCCCAGCATTTT.

The V gene is TRBV18, the J gene TRBJ1-3, with D possibly matching TRBD1 (6 bases). Germline V gene data show CDR1 as KGHSH and CDR2 as LQKENI. The CDR3 extends over 15 amino acids. V lost 1 base and J 2 bases, leaving 9 bases between the germline ends. Here the CDR3 reads CASSPLGAAGNTIYF. In nucleotides, the CDR3 is TGTGCCAGCTCACCACTGGGGGCGGCTGGAAACACCATATATTTT.

This clone appeared a few times. The chain joins TRBV19 to TRBJ2-7; possibly TRBD1 for D (5 bases). The V gene's germline CDR1 is LNHDA and CDR2 SQIVND (reference sequence). The CDR3 is 12 residues long. V gave up 5 bases and J gave up 3 bases, with 8 bases separating them. The CDR3 reads CASSQQGYEQYF. The CDR3 region has the DNA TGTGCCAGTAGTCAGCAGGGCTACGAGCAGTACTTC.

The rearrangement joins TRBV6-1 to TRBJ1-1; no clear D. Germline CDR1 is MNHNS and CDR2 is SASEGT. This CDR3 spans 14 amino acids. The V and J ends lost 6 bases and 1 base respectively, with 12 bases between them. The CDR3 nucleotides are TGTGCCAGCAGGCCCCGGCAGGAGAACACTGAAGCTTTCTTT. It is translated as CASRPRQENTEAFF.

The V call is TRBV18, the J call TRBJ2-2; 9 bases are shared with TRBD1. Germline values: CDR1 KGHSH, CDR2 LQKENI. This CDR3 comprises 15 residues. V lost 4 bases and J lost 2; bases outside the gene matches: 2. The CDR3 loop is CASSRGQGNTGELFF. Written as DNA, the CDR3 is TGTGCCAGCTCACGGGGACAGGGAAACACCGGGGAGCTGTTTTTT.

The V gene is TRBV4-3, the J gene TRBJ2-2; D remains unclear. The CDR3 is 15 residues long. Trimming left V 0 bases short and J 8 bases short, with 13 bases between. Germline V lookup: CDR1 LGHNA, CDR2 YSLEER. Written as DNA, the CDR3 is TGCGCCAGCAGCCAAGATTCCGGAGTCGTGGGGGAGCTGTTTTTT. Its protein product is CASSQDSGVVGELFF.

The rearrangement links TRBV28 to TRBJ2-3; D is perhaps TRBD2 (5 bases). The CDR3 is 15 residues long. Germline CDR1 and CDR2: MDHEN and SYDVKM. Trimming cost V 3 bases and J 4 bases, with 14 bases left between them. CDR3 DNA: TGTGCCAGCAGTTTGGGCGGGTCCCGGGCAGATACGCAGTATTTT. Protein: CASSLGGSRADTQYF.

The chain is built from TRBV5-1 and TRBJ1-1; no clear D gene. The CDR3 has 11 residues. CDR1 and CDR2 (germline): SGHRS, YFSETQ. The V end was cut by 3 bases, the J end by 3 bases, with 3 bases between. CDR3 in DNA: TGCGCCAGCAGCTCCGACACTGAAGCTTTCTTT. This encodes CASSSDTEAFF.

The V and J genes are TRBV13 and TRBJ2-7, with 7 bases aligning to TRBD2. The length of the CDR3 is 13 residues. CDR1 is PRHDT, CDR2 FYEKMQ, per germline (reference sequence). J gave up 7 bases and V 5 bases, and 8 bases lay outside the gene matches. CDR3 coding DNA: TGTGCCAGCAGCCCTACGTTGCGGGGGGAGCAGTACTTC. This encodes CASSPTLRGEQYF.